A selection of T cell receptor beta chains follows, all from one sample in a study of blood T cell repertoires in COVID-19. Libraries were prepared by immunoSEQ multiplex PCR; TCRdb keeps only in-frame clonotypes and omits some of them. The table has about 170,000 clones, less than 90% seen once. Sequenced input: PBMCs or T cells enriched from blood (not recorded which). All receptors derive from a human donor with acute COVID-19. The donor label of this sample is uncertain. Both conserved end residues are part of each CDR3. Clone size is not always given. Where it is, it says once, few, many or a class for expanded clones.

abundance	v_gene	j_gene	CDR3aa
.	TRBV7-9	TRBJ2-2	CASPTGSFGELFF
.	TRBV19	TRBJ2-3	CASSIEGASSGTDTQYF
.	TRBV7-3	TRBJ1-1	CASSLNHLSAEAFF
.	TRBV28	TRBJ2-5	CASSSRGAETQYF
.	TRBV11-3	TRBJ2-1	CASSVGGLDNEQFF
.	TRBV19	TRBJ2-3	CASSTRGQGGFLDTQYF
.	TRBV10-3	TRBJ1-1	CAISESAQLTGVSFYTEAFF
few	TRBV7-9	TRBJ1-2	CASSSDRGGYTF
.	TRBV4-3	TRBJ2-5	CASSQVVTSGGSRETQYF
.	TRBV5-1	TRBJ2-7	CASRWSGSYEQYF
.	TRBV5-4	TRBJ1-1	CASSPGQANTEAFF
.	TRBV30	TRBJ2-7	CAWTPIRDWDSYEQYF
.	TRBV7-2	TRBJ2-1	CASRIPPQISDEQFF
.	TRBV19	TRBJ2-2	CAGGQGDTGELFF
.	TRBV30	TRBJ1-5	CAWSVDAGIDQPQHF
.	TRBV27	TRBJ1-6	CASSWYRDSPLHF
.	TRBV18	TRBJ2-1	CASSPDRVGYNEQFF
.	TRBV10-2	TRBJ2-7	CASASNPPDEQYF
.	TRBV6-5	TRBJ2-7	CASSKGQPTYEQYF
.	TRBV5-1	TRBJ2-7	CASSLGGQYYEQYF
few	TRBV4-1	TRBJ2-1	CASSQDLTGDWRVNEQFF
.	TRBV9	TRBJ1-2	CASSAGQAFNYGYTF
few	TRBV21-1	TRBJ1-2	CASSTGQQGYTF
once	TRBV6-5	TRBJ2-7	CASMERTLAYEQYF
.	TRBV4-3	TRBJ1-2	CASSQEGQGGGYTF
.	TRBV11-3	TRBJ2-3	CASSSSWGRGATDTQYF
.	TRBV6-2/TRBV6-3	TRBJ2-7	CASSYATGTEQYF
.	TRBV5-4	TRBJ2-3	CASSSGVRTTDTQYF